The clone carrying this T cell receptor beta chain is a singleton in its sample. Assay: immunoSEQ multiplex PCR; the TCRdb copy retains only in-frame clones and omits some. The data hold around 150,000 clones, with 84% observed a single time. The data are from a study of blood T cell repertoires in COVID-19. Overall study: The cDNA or gDNA used as material had been derived from T cells, B-cell-depleted T cells, or PBMCs.

Trimming took 3 bases from V and 5 from J, leaving 9 bases between them. The CDR3 is 13 amino acids. CDR1 is LNHDA, CDR2 SQIVND, per germline (reference sequence). Sample: peripheral blood. The receptor's source is a man aged 65 to 85 with acute or convalescent COVID-19. This sequence joins TRBV19 and TRBJ2-3, with D hard to call. This CDR3 is CASSIGPIDTQYF. The CDR3 nucleotides read TGTGCCAGTAGTATTGGGCCAATAGATACGCAGTATTTT.